Presented here are 21 T cell receptor beta chains from one specimen sequenced in a study of regulatory T cells in long-lasting Graves disease. For TCR beta, libraries came from iRepertoire HTBI primers and Arm-PCR of CDR3 regions. TCRdb recomputed calls from the multiplex PCR reads with MiXCR, one row per CDR3 protein. This sample has about 470,000 distinct CDR3 sequences, with more than 12% found just once. Time point here: newly diagnosed GD, antithyroid drugs for less than 3 months. Generation of the TCR library employed RNA extracted from PBMCs. These data are also associated with another study on T cells in Graves' hyperthyroidism and ophthalmopathy.

This specimen was peripheral blood mononuclear cells (PBMCs), taken at new diagnosis, from a patient treated with antithyroid drugs. The receptors were gathered from a woman in her 30s with Graves disease.

A note on this clonotype: This may arise from a read error, as a much more abundant clone is one base away. The chain's CDR3 is CAGRRGGGNQPQHF. In nucleotides, the CDR3 is TGTGCCGGCAGGAGGGGAGGGGGCAATCAGCCCCAGCATTTT. The chain combines TRBV28 with TRBJ1-5; possibly TRBD1 for D (5 bases). The CDR3 length is 14 residues. CDR1 and CDR2 from the germline V gene are MDHEN and SYDVKM.

Note on this clonotype: Being one base from a much bigger clone, this may be a read error. V and J are TRBV5-8 and TRBJ1-1; possibly TRBD1 for D (5 bases). This CDR3 comprises 15 residues. Germline loops: CDR1 SGHTS, CDR2 YDEGEE. V gave up 6 bases and J gave up 4 bases, with 19 bases separating them. The CDR3 reads CASTLSGYMSTEAFF. CDR3 in DNA: TGTGCCAGCACCCTCTCAGGGTACATGAGCACTGAAGCTTTCTTT.

Many counts were recorded for this clonotype. V gene TRBV5-1 combines with J gene TRBJ1-6; D call uncertain. Trimming shortened V by 3 bases and J by 7 bases, and 14 bases separated the two germline ends. CDR3 length: 15 amino acids. Germline CDR1 is SGHRS and CDR2 is YFSETQ. As DNA, the CDR3 is TGCGCCAGCAGCTCGGACGGAGGCTCAAATTCACCCCTCCACTTT. Translating it yields CASSSDGGSNSPLHF. Together with reference TRBV5-1 and TRBJ1-6, the CDR3 gives the full variable domain: KAGVTQTPRYLIKTRGQQVTLSCSPISGHRSVSWYQQTPGQGLQFLFEYFSETQRNKGNFPGRFSGRQFSNSRSEMNVSTLELGDSALYLCASSSDGGSNSPLHFGNGTRLTVT.

This clonotype has at least ten counts. The J gene is TRBJ2-5, the V gene TRBV20-1; D not certain. The CDR3 sequence is 16 residues long. From germline, CDR1 is DFQATT and CDR2 SNEGSKA (reference sequence). V was shortened by 4 bases and J by 3 bases, with 21 bases between the two germline ends. The CDR3 DNA sequence: TGCAGTGCTAAGTGGCTGTTCATGCTTGAGGAAGAGACCCAGTACTTC. Translating gives CSAKWLFMLEEETQYF.

The genes are TRBV28 and TRBJ2-6; D gene uncertain. Per germline, CDR1 MDHEN and CDR2 SYDVKM. Deletions cut 2 bases from V and 2 bases from J, with 7 bases between. The CDR3 runs 15 residues. The CDR3 reads CASSLTAAGANVLTF. The CDR3 DNA reads TGTGCCAGCAGTTTAACGGCAGCTGGGGCCAACGTCCTGACTTTC.

Ten or more counts support this clonotype. The V gene is TRBV13, the J gene TRBJ1-4, with a tentative D call TRBD1 (5 bases). V shed 3 bases and J shed 5 bases, with 16 bases lying between them. Germline values: CDR1 PRHDT, CDR2 FYEKMQ (reference sequence). The CDR3 is 16 amino acids. CDR3 protein: CASSLGDRQTNEKLFF. DNA for the CDR3: TGTGCCAGCAGCTTGGGGGACCGGCAAACCAATGAAAAACTGTTTTTT.

The chain has TRBV19 and TRBJ1-2, with D maybe TRBD1 (5 bases). Germline values: CDR1 LNHDA, CDR2 SQIVND (reference sequence). This CDR3 has 15 residues. Trimming left V 5 bases short and J 7 bases short, with 20 bases between. CDR3 bases: TGTGCCAGTAGTCCCTGGGGACGGGGTGAGAGTGGCTACACCTTC. Translated: CASSPWGRGESGYTF.

This clonotype was detected ten times or more. This sequence joins TRBV28 and TRBJ2-1, with D maybe TRBD2 (5 bases). Trimming pared 11 bases from V and 0 bases from J, leaving 14 bases between. This CDR3 comprises 14 residues. Germline CDR1 and CDR2: MDHEN and SYDVKM. CDR3 DNA sequence: TGTGCCGGTCGAGGGAGAAGCTCCTACAATGAGCAGTTCTTC. It codes for CAGRGRSSYNEQFF.

In this sample, this clonotype turned up many times. The V call is TRBV27, the J call TRBJ2-7, with D unresolved. V was trimmed by 8 bases and J by 0 bases, leaving 11 bases between them. The CDR3 covers 13 residues. The germline gives CDR1 MNHEY, CDR2 SMNVEV (reference sequence). The CDR3 sequence: CASVGSSSYEQYF. Written as DNA, the CDR3 is TGTGCCAGCGTTGGATCCAGCTCCTACGAGCAGTACTTC.

This clonotype was counted many times. CDR3 DNA sequence: TGTGCCAGCAGTCCACATTCTTCTGGAAACACCATATATTTT. Translation gives CASSPHSSGNTIYF. The chain uses TRBV12-3 or TRBV12-4 and TRBJ1-3, with D unresolved. This CDR3 is built from 14 residues. Trimming stripped 5 bases from V and 1 base from J, with 9 bases between.

Many counts were recorded for this clonotype. This chain links TRBV7-3 with TRBJ2-1; the D gene is possibly TRBD2 (5 bases). The V gene's germline CDR1 is SGHTA and CDR2 FQGTGA. The CDR3 sequence is 13 residues long. Trimming shortened V by 6 bases and J by 2 bases, and 8 bases separated the two germline ends. The CDR3 region is CASSSGAYNEQFF. CDR3 coding DNA: TGTGCCAGCAGTTCCGGGGCCTACAATGAGCAGTTCTTC.

This clonotype was picked up a small number of times. V gene TRBV6-4 combines with J gene TRBJ1-6; D not resolved. The CDR3 runs to 15 residues. Trimming removed 0 bases at V and 10 bases at J, with 13 bases between. The germline gives CDR1 MRHNA, CDR2 SNTAGT. CDR3 sequence: CASSDSPGLGSPLHF. The DNA for the CDR3 is TGTGCCAGCAGTGACTCTCCAGGCCTGGGCTCACCCCTCCACTTT.

This clonotype occurred many times. The chain uses TRBV7-8 and TRBJ2-7; the match to TRBD1 covers 7 bases. This CDR3 contains 15 residues. Germline CDR1 and CDR2: SGHVS and FQNEAQ. With V trimmed by 4 bases and J by 3 bases, 9 bases remained unmatched. CDR3 region: CASSSPGTVGYEQYF. CDR3 DNA sequence: TGTGCCAGCAGCTCGCCTGGGACAGTGGGCTACGAGCAGTACTTC.

The gene calls are TRBV2 and TRBJ1-1; D not resolved. CDR1 and CDR2 (germline): SNHLY, FYNNEI. Trimming took off 3 bases at V and 1 base at J, with 9 bases between the two ends. The CDR3 loop spans 14 amino acids. The chain's CDR3 is CASSELAGNTEAFF. The CDR3 DNA reads TGTGCCAGCAGTGAGTTGGCAGGGAACACTGAAGCTTTCTTT.

This clonotype was counted only a few times. A junction end diverges from the germline sequence, so it may reflect a read error. The chain is built from TRBV12-3 or TRBV12-4 and TRBJ1-2; 10 nucleotides line up with TRBD1. This CDR3 has 14 residues. This CDR3 is CASHRDRGNYGHTF. DNA for the CDR3: TGTGCCAGCCACCGGGACAGGGGAAACTATGGCCACACCTTC.

The chain uses TRBV11-2 and TRBJ2-3; 7 bases are shared with TRBD2. This CDR3 has 17 residues. Losses at the gene ends were 1 base for V and 0 bases for J; bases not matched to a gene: 7. Germline CDR1 reads SGHAT; CDR2 reads FQNNGV. CDR3 coding DNA: TGTGCCAGCAGCTTAGGACCTACTAGCGTGAGCACAGATACGCAGTATTTT. Amino acids: CASSLGPTSVSTDTQYF. Variable domain in full (rest from reference TRBV11-2 and TRBJ2-3): EAGVAQSPRYKIIEKRQSVAFWCNPISGHATLYWYQQILGQGPKLLIQFQNNGVVDDSQLPKDRFSAERLKGVDSTLKIQPAKLEDSAVYLCASSLGPTSVSTDTQYFGPGTRLTVL.

This sequence joins TRBV4-1 and TRBJ1-4; 7 bases are shared with TRBD1. Germline V gene data show CDR1 as MGHRA and CDR2 as YSYEKL. The CDR3 is made up of 13 amino acids. The V gene end was trimmed by 5 bases and the J gene end by 6 bases; junction bases not matched to a gene: 3. The CDR3 DNA sequence: TGCGCCAGCAGCAAGGGGGCTGATGAAAAACTGTTTTTT. It yields the protein CASSKGADEKLFF.

The chain has TRBV6-9 and TRBJ1-1; D is perhaps TRBD1 (5 bases). V was cut by 4 bases and J by 5 bases, with 11 bases left in between. The length of the CDR3 is 13 residues. Germline lookup yields CDR1 MNHGY and CDR2 SVAAGI. CDR3 nucleotide sequence: TGTGCCAGCAGTTTCCAAGGGGAGACTGAAGCTTTCTTT. Translating gives CASSFQGETEAFF.

The genes are TRBV24-1 and TRBJ2-5, with TRBD1 identical over 9 bases. The CDR3 has 14 residues. The junction had 7 bases not matched to a gene; V was cut back by 5 bases and J by 7 bases. The germline CDR1 and CDR2 sequences are KGHDR and SFDVKD. Here the CDR3 reads CATSARTGVGTQYF. Here the CDR3 DNA reads TGTGCCACCAGTGCCCGGACAGGGGTAGGGACCCAGTACTTC.

In this sample, this clonotype turned up many times. The chain links TRBV24-1 to TRBJ2-5, with D perhaps given as TRBD1 or TRBD2 (6 bases each). V was shortened by 7 bases and J by 1 base, with 15 bases between the two germline ends. CDR1 and CDR2 (germline): KGHDR, SFDVKD. CDR3 length: 15 residues. For the CDR3, the DNA is TGTGCCACCAGCCTCGGGGGCCAGGTCCAAGAGACCCAGTACTTC. Encoded protein: CATSLGGQVQETQYF.

Ten or more counts support this clonotype. The chain combines TRBV24-1 with TRBJ2-1, with 7 bases that match TRBD1. The germline V gene encodes CDR1 KGHDR and CDR2 SFDVKD. The CDR3 totals 16 residues. Trimming at V came to 3 bases and at J to 5 bases, leaving 9 bases not matched to a gene. CDR3 in DNA: TGTGCCACCAGTGATCTCCCGGGACAGACCGACAATGAGCAGTTCTTC. Protein: CATSDLPGQTDNEQFF.